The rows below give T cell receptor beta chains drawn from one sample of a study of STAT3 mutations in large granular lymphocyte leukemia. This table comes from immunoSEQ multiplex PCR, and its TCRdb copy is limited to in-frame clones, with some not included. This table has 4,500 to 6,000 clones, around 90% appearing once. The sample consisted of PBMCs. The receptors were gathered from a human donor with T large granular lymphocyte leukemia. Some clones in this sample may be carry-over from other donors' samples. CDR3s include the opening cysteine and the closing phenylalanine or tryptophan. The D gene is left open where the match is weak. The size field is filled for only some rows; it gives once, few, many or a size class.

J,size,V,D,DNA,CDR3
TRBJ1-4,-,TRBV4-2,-,TGTGCCAGCAGCCAAGGGTTTGGCCCCCCCGGGGATAATGAAAAACTGTTTTTT,CASSQGFGPPGDNEKLFF
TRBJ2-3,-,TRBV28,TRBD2,TGTGCCAGCAGTTTAGGATTCGTGGTTGCGGGGGGTACAGATACGCAGTATTTT,CASSLGFVVAGGTDTQYF
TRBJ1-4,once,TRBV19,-,TGTGCCAGTAGTATGGGGGGGCTATCCCGTGAAAAACTGTTTTTT,CASSMGGLSREKLFF
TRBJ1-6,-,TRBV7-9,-,TGTGCCAGCAGCTTAGGCAAGAGTAATTCACCCCTCCACTTT,CASSLGKSNSPLHF
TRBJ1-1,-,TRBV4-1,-,TGCGCCAGCAGCCAAAAGGGGGTGCAGGCCACTGAAGCTTTCTTT,CASSQKGVQATEAFF
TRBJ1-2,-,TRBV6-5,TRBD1,TGTGCCAGCAGTTACTCTCGGACAGGGGGCGGGTATGGCTACACCTTC,CASSYSRTGGGYGYTF
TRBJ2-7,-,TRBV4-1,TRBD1,TGCGCCAGCAGCCCTCCGGGGACAGCCTACGAGCAGTACTTC,CASSPPGTAYEQYF
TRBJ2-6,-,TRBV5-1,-,TGCGCCACCTCGTCACTCTCGGGGGCCAACGTCCTGACTTTC,CATSSLSGANVLTF
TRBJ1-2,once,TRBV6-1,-,TGTGCCAGCAGGGCCGCGGGACAACTTTATGGCTACACCTTC,CASRAAGQLYGYTF
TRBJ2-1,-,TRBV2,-,TGTGCCAGCACCGCCCTAAGGGCCCCGAACAATGAGCAGTTCTTC,CASTALRAPNNEQFF
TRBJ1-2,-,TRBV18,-,TGTGCCAGCTCACCCCAGGACAGCGATTATGGCTACACCTTC,CASSPQDSDYGYTF
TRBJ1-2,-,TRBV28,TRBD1,TGTGCCAGCAGCGTCCCGGGACAGGGTTCGAGGGGCTACACCTTC,CASSVPGQGSRGYTF
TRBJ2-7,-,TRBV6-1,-,TGTGCCAGCACCTCGTCAGTCGGATACTACGAGCAGTACTTC,CASTSSVGYYEQYF
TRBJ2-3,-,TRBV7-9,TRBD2,TGTGCCAGCAGCTTGGGGACTAGCCTCGTCACAGATACGCAGTATTTT,CASSLGTSLVTDTQYF
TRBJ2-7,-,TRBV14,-,TGTGCCAGCAGCCGGTGGCCCAGGGACCCCTACGAGCAGTACTTC,CASSRWPRDPYEQYF
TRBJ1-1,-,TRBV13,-,TGTGCCAGCAGCTCGGACAGAGAACCCGAAGCTTTCTTT,CASSSDREPEAFF
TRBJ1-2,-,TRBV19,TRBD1,TGTGCCAGTACCGGGACAGGGCGGTATGGCTACACCTTC,CASTGTGRYGYTF
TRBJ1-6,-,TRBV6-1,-,TGTGCCAGCATGGAGGGGGCCTATAATTCACCCCTCCACTTT,CASMEGAYNSPLHF
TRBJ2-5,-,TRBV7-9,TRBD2,TGTGCCAGCCTCCTAGCGGGAGTTAGGACCCAGTACTTC,CASLLAGVRTQYF
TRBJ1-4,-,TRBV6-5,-,TGTGCCAGCAGTTACTTGGCCTCTCGTGAAAAACTGTTTTTT,CASSYLASREKLFF
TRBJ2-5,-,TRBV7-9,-,TGTGCCAGCAGCTTGAAGGGAGAAGGAGAGACCCAGTACTTC,CASSLKGEGETQYF
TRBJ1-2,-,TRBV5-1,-,TGCGCCAGCAGCTTGGTGACAGGTTCGCCGGGTGGCTACACCTTC,CASSLVTGSPGGYTF
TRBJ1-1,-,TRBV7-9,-,TGTGCCAGCAGCTTAGCTGCCCAGGTCGACACTGAAGCTTTCTTT,CASSLAAQVDTEAFF
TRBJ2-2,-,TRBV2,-,TGTGCCAGCAGTTTAAGTGTCCCCGGGGAGCTGTTTTTT,CASSLSVPGELFF
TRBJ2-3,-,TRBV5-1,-,TGCGCCAGCAGCTTAAGCATTGACACAGATACGCAGTATTTT,CASSLSIDTDTQYF
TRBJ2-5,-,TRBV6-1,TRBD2,TGTGCCAGCAGTCGGACTAGGCAAGAGACCCAGTACTTC,CASSRTRQETQYF
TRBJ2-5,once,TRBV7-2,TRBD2,TGTGCCAGCAGCTCAGTAGCGGGGGGGGCCAGAACCCAGTACTTC,CASSSVAGGARTQYF
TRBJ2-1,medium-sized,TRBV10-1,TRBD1,TGCGCCAGCAGTGAGGCCGGGACAGACTACAATGAGCAGTTCTTC,CASSEAGTDYNEQFF
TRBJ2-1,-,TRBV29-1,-,TGCAGCGTTTCCCCTCACAAAGGGCAGGGCCATGAGCAGTTCTTC,CSVSPHKGQGHEQFF
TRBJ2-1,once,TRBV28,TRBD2,TGTGCCAGCAGCTCCGACGGGACTAGCCTCCTACCTACCTACAATGAGCAGTTCTTC,CASSSDGTSLLPTYNEQFF
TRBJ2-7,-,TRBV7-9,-,TGTGCCACCGCAGGTGACACCTACGAGCAGTACTTC,CATAGDTYEQYF
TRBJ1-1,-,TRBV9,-,TGTGCCAGCAGCTTAGAGGGGGGGGAGAGGACTGAAGCTTTCTTT,CASSLEGGERTEAFF
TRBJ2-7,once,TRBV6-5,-,TGTGCCAGCAGGAGGGACGATCCCTACTACGAGCAGTACTTC,CASRRDDPYYEQYF
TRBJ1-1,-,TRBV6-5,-,TGTGCCAGCAGTTACTCCGGTTGGACTGAAGCTTTCTTT,CASSYSGWTEAFF
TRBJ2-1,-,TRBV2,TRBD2,TGTGCCAGCATCCAACTAGCGGGGTCCAATGAGCAGTTCTTC,CASIQLAGSNEQFF
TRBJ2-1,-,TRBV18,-,TGTGCCAGCTCACCCCCACCTCGACTAGAGGCGGATGAGCAGTTCTTC,CASSPPPRLEADEQFF
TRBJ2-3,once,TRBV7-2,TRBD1,TGTGCCAGCAGCTCCCGTCGACAGGGTGGCACAGATACGCAGTATTTT,CASSSRRQGGTDTQYF
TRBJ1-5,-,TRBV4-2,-,TGTGCCAGCAGCCCTTACCTTAACCAGCCCCAGCATTTT,CASSPYLNQPQHF
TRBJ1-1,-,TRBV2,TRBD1,TGTGCCAGCATCGAGGAGACAGGGCGGACTGAAGCTTTCTTT,CASIEETGRTEAFF
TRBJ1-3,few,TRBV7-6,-,TGTGCCAGCACCACGGGGAGTCCCCTCGGAGGAAACACCATATATTTT,CASTTGSPLGGNTIYF
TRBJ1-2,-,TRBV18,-,TGTGCCAGCTCACCACAGGGGCTGGCTGGCTACACCTTC,CASSPQGLAGYTF
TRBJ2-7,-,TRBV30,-,TGTGCCTGGAGTGGTAGGGTTCGGTACGAGCAGTACTTC,CAWSGRVRYEQYF
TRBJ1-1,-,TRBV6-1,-,TGTGCCAGCACCGGAGGGAGGTACACTGAAGCTTTCTTT,CASTGGRYTEAFF
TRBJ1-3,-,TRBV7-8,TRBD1,TGTGCCAGCAGCACAGGGGGGACCGGAAACACCATATATTTT,CASSTGGTGNTIYF
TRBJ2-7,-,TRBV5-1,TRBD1,TGCGCCAGCAGCCTAGGACAGGGAGTGAACGAGCAGTACTTC,CASSLGQGVNEQYF